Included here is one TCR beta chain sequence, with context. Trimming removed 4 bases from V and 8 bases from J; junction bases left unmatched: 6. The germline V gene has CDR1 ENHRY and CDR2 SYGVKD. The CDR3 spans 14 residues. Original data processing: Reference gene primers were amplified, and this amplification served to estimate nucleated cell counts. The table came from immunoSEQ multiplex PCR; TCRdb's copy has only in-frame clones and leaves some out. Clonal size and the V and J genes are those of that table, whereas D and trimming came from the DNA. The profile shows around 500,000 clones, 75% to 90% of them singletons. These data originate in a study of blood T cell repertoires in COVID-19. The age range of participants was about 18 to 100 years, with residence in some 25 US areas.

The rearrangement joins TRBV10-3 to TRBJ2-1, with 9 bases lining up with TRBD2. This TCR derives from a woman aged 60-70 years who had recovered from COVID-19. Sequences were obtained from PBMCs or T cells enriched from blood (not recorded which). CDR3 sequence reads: CAISGASGVDEQFF. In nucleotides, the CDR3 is TGTGCCATCAGTGGCGCTAGCGGGGTGGATGAGCAGTTCTTC.